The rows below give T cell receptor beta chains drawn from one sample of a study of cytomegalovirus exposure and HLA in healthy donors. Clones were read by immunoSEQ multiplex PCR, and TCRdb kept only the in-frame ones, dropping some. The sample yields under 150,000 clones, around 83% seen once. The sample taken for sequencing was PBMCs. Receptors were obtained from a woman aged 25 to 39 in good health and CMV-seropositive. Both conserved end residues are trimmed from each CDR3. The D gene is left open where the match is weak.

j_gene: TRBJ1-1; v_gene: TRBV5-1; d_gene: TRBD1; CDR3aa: ASRGQPNTEAF
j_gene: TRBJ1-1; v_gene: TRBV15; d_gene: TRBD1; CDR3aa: ATSRGRPGQHNTEAF
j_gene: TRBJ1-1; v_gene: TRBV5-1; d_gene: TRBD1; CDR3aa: ASSLDRGVTEAF
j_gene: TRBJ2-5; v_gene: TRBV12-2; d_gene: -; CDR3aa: ASRLGRGTQETQY
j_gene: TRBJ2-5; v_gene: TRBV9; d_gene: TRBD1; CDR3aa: ASSPGQSQETQY
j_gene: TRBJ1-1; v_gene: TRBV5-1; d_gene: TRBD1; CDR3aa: ASSLQGANTEAF
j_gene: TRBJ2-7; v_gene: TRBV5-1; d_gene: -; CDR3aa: ASSDGGPDEQY
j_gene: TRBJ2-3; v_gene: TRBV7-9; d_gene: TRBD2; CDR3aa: ASSSGTSGAWDTQY
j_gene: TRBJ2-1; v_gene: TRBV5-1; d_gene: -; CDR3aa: ASSWEDRTGGREQF
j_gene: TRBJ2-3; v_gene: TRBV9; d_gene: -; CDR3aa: ASSAWDFTDTQY
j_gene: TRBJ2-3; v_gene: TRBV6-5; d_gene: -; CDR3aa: ASSPSDRTTDTQY
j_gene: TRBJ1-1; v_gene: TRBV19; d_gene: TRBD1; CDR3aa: ASSSGGYIDTEAF
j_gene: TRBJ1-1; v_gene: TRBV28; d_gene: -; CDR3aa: ASSPERTEAF
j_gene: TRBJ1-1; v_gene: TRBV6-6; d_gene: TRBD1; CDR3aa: AAATGVNTEAF
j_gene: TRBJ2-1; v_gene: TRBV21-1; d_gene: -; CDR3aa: ASSSRGHEQF
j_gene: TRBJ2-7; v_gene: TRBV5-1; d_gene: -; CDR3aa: ASSGGGSLSYEQY
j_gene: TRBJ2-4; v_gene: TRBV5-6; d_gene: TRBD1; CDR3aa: ASSLEGQGDGNIQY
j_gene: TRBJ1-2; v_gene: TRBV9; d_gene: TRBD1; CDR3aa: ASSDRGERGYT
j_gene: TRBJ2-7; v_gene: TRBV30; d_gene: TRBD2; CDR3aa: AWSFGLVTEQY
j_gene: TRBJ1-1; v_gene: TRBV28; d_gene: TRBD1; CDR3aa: ASSWTTRDRNTEAF
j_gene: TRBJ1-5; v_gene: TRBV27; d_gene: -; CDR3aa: ASSLTLSQH
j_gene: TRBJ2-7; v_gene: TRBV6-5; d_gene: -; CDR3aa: ASSYARGYEQY
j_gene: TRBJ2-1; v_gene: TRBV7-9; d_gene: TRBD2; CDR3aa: ASSSRTSSIEQF
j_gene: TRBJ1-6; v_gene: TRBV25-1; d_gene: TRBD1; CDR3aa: ASSPPTGVDSPLH
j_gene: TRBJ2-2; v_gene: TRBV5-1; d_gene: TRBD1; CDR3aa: ASSLLGQGNTGELF